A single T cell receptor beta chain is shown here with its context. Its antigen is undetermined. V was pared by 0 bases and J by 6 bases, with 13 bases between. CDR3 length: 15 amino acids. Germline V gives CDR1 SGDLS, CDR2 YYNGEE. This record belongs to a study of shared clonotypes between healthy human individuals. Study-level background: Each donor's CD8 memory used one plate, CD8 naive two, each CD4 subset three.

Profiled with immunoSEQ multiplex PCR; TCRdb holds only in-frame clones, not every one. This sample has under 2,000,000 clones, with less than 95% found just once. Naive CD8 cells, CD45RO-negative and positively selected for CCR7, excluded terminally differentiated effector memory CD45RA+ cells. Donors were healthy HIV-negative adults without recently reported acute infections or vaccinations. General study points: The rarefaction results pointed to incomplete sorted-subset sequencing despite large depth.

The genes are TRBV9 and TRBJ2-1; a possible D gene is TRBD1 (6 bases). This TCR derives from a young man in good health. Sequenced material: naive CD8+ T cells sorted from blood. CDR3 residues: CASSVDGDTSNEQFF. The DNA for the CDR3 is TGTGCCAGCAGCGTAGACGGGGACACGTCCAATGAGCAGTTCTTC.